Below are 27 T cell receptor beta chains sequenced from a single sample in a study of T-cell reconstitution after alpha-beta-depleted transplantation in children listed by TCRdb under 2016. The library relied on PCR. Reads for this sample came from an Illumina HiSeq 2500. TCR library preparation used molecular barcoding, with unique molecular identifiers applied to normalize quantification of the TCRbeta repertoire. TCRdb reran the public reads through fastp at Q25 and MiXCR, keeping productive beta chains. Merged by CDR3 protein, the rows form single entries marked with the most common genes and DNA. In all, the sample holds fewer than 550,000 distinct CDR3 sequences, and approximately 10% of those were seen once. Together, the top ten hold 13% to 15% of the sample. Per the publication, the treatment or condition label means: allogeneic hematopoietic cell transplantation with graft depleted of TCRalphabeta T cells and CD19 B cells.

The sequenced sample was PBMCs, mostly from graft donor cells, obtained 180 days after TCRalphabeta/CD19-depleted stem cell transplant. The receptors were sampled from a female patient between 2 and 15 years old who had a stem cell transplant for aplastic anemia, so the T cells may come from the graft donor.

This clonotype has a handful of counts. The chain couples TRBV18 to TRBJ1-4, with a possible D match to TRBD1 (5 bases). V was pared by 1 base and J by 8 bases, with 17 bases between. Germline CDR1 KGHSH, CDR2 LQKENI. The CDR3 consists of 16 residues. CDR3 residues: CASSPRTTTRGEKLFF. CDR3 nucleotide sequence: TGTGCCAGCTCACCACGGACAACTACTAGAGGGGAAAAACTGTTTTTT.

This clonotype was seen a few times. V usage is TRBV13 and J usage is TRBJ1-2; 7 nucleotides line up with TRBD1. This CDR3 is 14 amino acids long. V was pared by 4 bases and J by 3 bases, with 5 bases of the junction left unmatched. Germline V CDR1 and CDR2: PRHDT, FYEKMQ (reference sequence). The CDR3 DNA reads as TGTGCCAGCAGCTCCCGGACAGGTTACTATGGCTACACCTTC. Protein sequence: CASSSRTGYYGYTF.

The CDR3 loop is CAVQGGVNTEAFF. CDR3 sequence (DNA): TGTGCCGTCCAAGGGGGGGTAAACACTGAAGCTTTCTTT. J is TRBJ1-1 and V is TRBV28; D is perhaps TRBD1 (6 bases). The V gene lost 11 bases and the J gene lost 2 bases, with 15 bases spanning the gap. CDR3 length: 13 amino acids. Per the germline V gene, CDR1 is MDHEN and CDR2 is SYDVKM.

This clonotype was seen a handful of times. CDR3 sequence reads: CASTSGGQGALAKNIQYF. The CDR3 nucleotides read TGCGCCAGCACCTCAGGTGGTCAGGGGGCCTTAGCCAAAAACATTCAGTACTTC. The V call is TRBV5-1, the J call TRBJ2-4; 8 nucleotides agree with TRBD1. J was trimmed by 0 bases and V by 6 bases; bases with no gene match: 14. The length of the CDR3 is 18 residues. From germline, CDR1 is SGHRS and CDR2 YFSETQ.

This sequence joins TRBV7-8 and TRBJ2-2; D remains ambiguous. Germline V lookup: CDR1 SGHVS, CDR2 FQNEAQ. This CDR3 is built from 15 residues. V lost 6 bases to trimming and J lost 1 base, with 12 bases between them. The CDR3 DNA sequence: TGTGCCAGCAGGCAAGAAAGTCGGAACACCGGGGAGCTGTTTTTT. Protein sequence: CASRQESRNTGELFF.

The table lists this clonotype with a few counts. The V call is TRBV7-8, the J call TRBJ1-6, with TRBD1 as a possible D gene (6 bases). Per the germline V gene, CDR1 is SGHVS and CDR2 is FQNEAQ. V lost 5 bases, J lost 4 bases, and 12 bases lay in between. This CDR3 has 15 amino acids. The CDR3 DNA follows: TGTGCCAGCAGCAAATACAGGGATTATAATTCACCCCTCCACTTT. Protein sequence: CASSKYRDYNSPLHF.

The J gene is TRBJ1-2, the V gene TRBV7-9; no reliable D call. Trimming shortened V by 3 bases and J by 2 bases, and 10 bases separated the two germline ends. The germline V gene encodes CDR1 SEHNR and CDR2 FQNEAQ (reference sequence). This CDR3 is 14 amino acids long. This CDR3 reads CASSFPTENYGYTF. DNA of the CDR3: TGTGCCAGCAGCTTCCCGACGGAAAACTATGGCTACACCTTC.

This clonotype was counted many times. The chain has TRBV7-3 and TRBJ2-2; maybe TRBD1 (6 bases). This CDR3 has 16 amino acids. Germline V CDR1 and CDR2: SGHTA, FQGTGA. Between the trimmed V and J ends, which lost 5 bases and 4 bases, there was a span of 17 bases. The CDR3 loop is CASSPGQSGPTGELFF. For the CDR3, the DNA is TGTGCCAGCAGCCCCGGACAGTCCGGGCCCACCGGGGAGCTGTTTTTT.

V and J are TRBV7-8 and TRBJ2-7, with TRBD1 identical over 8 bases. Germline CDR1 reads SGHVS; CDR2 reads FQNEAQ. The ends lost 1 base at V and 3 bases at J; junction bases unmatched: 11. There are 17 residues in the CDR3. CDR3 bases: TGTGCCAGCAGCTTAGGGACAGGGTCTGAACTCTTCTACGAGCAGTACGTC. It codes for CASSLGTGSELFYEQYV.

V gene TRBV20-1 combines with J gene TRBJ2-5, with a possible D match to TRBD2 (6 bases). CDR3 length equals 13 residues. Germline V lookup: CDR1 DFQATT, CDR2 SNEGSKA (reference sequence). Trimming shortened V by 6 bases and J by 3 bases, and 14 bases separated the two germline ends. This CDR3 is CSATGTVEETQYF. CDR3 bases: TGCAGTGCCACCGGGACTGTTGAAGAGACCCAGTACTTC.

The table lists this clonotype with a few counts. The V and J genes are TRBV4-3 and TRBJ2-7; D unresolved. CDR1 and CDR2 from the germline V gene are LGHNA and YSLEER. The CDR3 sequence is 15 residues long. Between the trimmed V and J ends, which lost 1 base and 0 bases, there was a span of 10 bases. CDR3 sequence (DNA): TGCGCCAGCAGCCAAGCTTCATCCGGCTCCTACGAGCAGTACTTC. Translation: CASSQASSGSYEQYF.

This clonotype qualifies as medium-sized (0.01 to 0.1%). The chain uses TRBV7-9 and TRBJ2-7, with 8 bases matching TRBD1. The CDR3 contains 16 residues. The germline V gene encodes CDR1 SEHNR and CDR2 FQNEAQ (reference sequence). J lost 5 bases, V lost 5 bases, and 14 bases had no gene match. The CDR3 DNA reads TGTGCCAGCAGCATATTCGCCGGGACAGGTTTCGACGAGCAGTACTTC. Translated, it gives CASSIFAGTGFDEQYF. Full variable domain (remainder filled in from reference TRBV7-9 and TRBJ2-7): DTGVSQNPRHKITKRGQNVTFRCDPISEHNRLYWYRQTLGQGPEFLTYFQNEAQLEKSRLLSDRFSAERPKGSFSTLEIQRTEQGDSAMYLCASSIFAGTGFDEQYFGPGTRLTVT.

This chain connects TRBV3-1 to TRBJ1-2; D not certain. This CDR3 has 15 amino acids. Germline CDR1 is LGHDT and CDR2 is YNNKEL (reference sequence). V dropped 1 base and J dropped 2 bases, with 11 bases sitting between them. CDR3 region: CASSQGVVGNYGYTF. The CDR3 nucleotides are TGTGCCAGCAGCCAAGGAGTGGTTGGGAACTATGGCTACACCTTC.

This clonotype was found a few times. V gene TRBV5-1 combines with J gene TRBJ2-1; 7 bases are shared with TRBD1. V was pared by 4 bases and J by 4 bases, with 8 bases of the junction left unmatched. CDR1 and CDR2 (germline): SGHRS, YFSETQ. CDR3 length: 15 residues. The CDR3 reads CASSATGTEYNEQFF. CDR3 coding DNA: TGCGCCAGCAGCGCGACAGGGACGGAGTACAATGAGCAGTTCTTC.

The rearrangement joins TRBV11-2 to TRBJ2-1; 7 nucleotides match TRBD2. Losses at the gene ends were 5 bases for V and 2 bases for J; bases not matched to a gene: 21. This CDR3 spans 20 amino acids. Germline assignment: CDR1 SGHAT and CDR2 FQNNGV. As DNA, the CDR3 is TGTGCCAGCAGCCCGGTATCCGGGACTACCCCCGGCCCCACCTACAATGAGCAGTTCTTC. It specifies CASSPVSGTTPGPTYNEQFF.

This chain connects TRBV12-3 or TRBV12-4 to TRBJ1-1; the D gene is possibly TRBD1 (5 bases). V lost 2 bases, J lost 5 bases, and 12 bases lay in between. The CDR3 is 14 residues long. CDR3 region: CASSLRGAGTEAFF. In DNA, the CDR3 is TGTGCCAGCAGTTTAAGAGGGGCGGGAACTGAAGCTTTCTTT.

The CDR3 DNA reads as TGTGCCAGCAAATTAGGCCCCACTGAAGCTTTCTTT. Encoded protein: CASKLGPTEAFF. The J gene is TRBJ1-1, the V gene TRBV12-3 or TRBV12-4; D is undetermined. The CDR3 runs 12 residues. The V and J ends lost 7 bases and 4 bases respectively, with 10 bases between them.

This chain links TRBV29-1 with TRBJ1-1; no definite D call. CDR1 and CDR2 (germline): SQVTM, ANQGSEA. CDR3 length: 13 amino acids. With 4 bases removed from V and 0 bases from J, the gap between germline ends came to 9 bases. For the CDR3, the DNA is TGCAGCGTTGGAGTGATTGTGAACACTGAAGCTTTCTTT. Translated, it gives CSVGVIVNTEAFF. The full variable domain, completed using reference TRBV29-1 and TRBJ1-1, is SAVISQKPSRDICQRGTSLTIQCQVDSQVTMMFWYRQQPGQSLTLIATANQGSEATYESGFVIDKFPISRPNLTFSTLTVSNMSPEDSSIYLCSVGVIVNTEAFFGQGTRLTVV.

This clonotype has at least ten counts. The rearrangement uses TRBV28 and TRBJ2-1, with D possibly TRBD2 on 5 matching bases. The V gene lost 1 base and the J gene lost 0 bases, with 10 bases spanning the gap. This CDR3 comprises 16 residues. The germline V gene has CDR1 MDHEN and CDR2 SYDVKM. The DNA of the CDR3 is TGTGCCAGCAGTTTATCCCTGGGGAGCTCCTACAATGAGCAGTTCTTC. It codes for CASSLSLGSSYNEQFF.

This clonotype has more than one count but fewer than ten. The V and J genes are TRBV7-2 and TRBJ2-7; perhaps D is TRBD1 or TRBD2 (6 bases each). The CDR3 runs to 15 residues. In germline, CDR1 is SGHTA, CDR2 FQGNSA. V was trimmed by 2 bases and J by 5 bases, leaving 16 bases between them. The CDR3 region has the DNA TGTGCCAGCAGCTTAAGGGGGGTAGAAGGTCACGAGCAGTACTTC. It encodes CASSLRGVEGHEQYF.

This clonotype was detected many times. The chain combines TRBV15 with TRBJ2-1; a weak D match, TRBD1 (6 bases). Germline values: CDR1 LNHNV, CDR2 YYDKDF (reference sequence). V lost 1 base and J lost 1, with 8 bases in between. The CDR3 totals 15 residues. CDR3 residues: CATSRAGASYNEQFF. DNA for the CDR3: TGTGCCACCAGCAGAGCAGGGGCTTCCTACAATGAGCAGTTCTTC.

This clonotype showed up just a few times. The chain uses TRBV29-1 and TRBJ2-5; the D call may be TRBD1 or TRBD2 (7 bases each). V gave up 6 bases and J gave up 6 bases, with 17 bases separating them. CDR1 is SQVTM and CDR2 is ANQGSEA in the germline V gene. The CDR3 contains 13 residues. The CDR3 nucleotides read TGCAGCGTCGGGGCAGGGGGGGGAAAGACCCAGTACTTC. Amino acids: CSVGAGGGKTQYF.

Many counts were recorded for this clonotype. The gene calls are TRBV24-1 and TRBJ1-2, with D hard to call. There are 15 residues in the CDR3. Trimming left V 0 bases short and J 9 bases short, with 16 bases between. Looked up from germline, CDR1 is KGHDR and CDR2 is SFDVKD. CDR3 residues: CATSDLQTGLIRYTF. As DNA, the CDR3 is TGTGCCACCAGTGATTTGCAAACTGGATTAATTCGCTACACCTTC.

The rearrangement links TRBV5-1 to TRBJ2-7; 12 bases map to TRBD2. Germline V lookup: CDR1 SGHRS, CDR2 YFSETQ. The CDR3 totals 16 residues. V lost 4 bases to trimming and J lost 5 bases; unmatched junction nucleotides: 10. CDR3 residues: CASSRRTSGTGDEQYF. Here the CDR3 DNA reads TGCGCCAGCAGCCGTAGGACTAGCGGGACTGGGGACGAGCAGTACTTC.

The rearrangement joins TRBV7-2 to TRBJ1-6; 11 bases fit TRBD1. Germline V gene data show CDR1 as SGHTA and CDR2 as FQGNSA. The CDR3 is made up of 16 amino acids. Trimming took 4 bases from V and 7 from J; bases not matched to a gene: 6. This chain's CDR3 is CASSSGQGAPNSPLHF. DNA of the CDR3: TGTGCCAGCAGCTCCGGACAGGGGGCGCCGAATTCACCCCTCCACTTT. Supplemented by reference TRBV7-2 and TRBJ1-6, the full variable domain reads GAGVSQSPSNKVTEKGKDVELRCDPISGHTALYWYRQSLGQGLEFLIYFQGNSAPDKSGLPSDRFSAERTGGSVSTLTIQRTQQEDSAVYLCASSSGQGAPNSPLHFGNGTRLTVT.

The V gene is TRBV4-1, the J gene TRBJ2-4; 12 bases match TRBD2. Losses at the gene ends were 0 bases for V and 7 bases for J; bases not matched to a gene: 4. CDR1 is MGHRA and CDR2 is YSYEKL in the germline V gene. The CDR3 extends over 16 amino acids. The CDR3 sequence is CASSQEGTSGRNIQYF. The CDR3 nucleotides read TGCGCCAGCAGCCAAGAGGGTACTAGCGGGAGGAACATTCAGTACTTC.

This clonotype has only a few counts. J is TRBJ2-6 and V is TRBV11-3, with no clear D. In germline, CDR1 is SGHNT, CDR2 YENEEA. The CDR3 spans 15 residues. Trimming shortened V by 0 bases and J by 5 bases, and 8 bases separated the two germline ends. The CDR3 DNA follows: TGTGCCAGCAGCTTAGAGGGCTCCTGGGCCAACGTCCTGACTTTC. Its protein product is CASSLEGSWANVLTF.